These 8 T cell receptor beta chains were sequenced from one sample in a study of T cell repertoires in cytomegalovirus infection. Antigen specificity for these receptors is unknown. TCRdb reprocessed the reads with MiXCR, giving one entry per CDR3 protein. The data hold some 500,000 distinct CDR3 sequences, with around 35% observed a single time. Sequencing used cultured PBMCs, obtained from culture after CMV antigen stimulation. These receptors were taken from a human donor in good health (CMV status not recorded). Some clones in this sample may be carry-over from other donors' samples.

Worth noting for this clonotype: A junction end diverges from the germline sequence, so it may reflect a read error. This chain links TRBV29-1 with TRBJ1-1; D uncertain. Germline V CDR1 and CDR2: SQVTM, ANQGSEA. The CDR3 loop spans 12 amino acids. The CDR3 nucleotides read TGCAGCGTTCCGAGGAGTCAGACTGAAGCTTACTTT. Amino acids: CSVPRSQTEAYF.

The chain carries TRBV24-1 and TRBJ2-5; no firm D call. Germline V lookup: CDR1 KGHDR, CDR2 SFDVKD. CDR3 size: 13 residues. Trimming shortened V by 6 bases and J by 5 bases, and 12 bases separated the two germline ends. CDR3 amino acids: CATSSHPQETQYF. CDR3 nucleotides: TGTGCCACCAGTTCTCATCCTCAGGAGACCCAGTACTTC.

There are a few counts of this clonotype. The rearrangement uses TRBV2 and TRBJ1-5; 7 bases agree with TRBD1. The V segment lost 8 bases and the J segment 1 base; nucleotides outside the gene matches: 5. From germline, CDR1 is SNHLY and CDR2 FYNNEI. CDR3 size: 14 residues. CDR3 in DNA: TGTGCCAGCCGGACAGGCATAAGCAATCAGCCCCAGCATTTT. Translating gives CASRTGISNQPQHF.

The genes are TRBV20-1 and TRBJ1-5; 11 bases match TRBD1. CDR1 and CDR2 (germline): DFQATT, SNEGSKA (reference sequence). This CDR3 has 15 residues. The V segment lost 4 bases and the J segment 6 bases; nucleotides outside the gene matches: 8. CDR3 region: CSATTGQGAAQPQHF. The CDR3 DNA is TGCAGTGCTACAACCGGACAGGGGGCGGCTCAGCCCCAGCATTTT.

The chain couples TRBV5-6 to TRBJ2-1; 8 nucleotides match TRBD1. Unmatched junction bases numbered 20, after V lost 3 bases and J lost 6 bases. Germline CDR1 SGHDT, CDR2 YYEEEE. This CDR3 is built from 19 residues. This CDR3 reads CASSYTLTTGDGGVNEQFF. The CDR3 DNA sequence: TGTGCCAGCAGCTACACCCTTACGACAGGGGATGGTGGGGTCAATGAGCAGTTCTTC.

The CDR3 DNA reads as TGTGCCAGTATGAGGGGGGGGACAGTTGCTGGAAACACCATATATTTT. This translates into CASMRGGTVAGNTIYF. This chain uses TRBV19 with TRBJ1-3; 7 bases match TRBD1. The germline V gene has CDR1 LNHDA and CDR2 SQIVND (reference sequence). Trimming at V came to 7 bases and at J to 2 bases, leaving 11 bases not matched to a gene. This CDR3 is built from 16 residues.

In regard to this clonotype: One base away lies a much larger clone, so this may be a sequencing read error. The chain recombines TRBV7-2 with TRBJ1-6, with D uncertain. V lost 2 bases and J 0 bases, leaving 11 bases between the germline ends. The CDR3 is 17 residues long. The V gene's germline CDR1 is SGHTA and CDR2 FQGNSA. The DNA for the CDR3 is TGTGCCAGCAGCTTACATCCAGCCAACTCCTATAATTCACCCCTCCACTTT. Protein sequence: CASSLHPANSYNSPLHF.

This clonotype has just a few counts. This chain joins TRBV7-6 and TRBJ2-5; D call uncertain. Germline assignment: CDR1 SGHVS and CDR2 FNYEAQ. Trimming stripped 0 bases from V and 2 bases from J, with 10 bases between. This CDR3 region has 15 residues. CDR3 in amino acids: CASSLAQLGQETQYF. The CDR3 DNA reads TGTGCCAGCAGCTTAGCGCAATTAGGGCAAGAGACCCAGTACTTC.